This T cell receptor (beta chain) was recorded in a study of shared clonotypes between healthy human individuals. CD45RO-negative, CCR7-positively selected cells formed the naive CD8 fraction, excluding terminally differentiated effector memory CD45RA+ cells. Clones were read by immunoSEQ multiplex PCR, and TCRdb kept only the in-frame ones, dropping some. The data hold roughly 890,000 clones, with 80% to 95% observed a single time. This clonotype was sampled from a man aged 25 to 40 in good health. Sequenced input: naive CD8+ T cells sorted from blood.

For the CDR3, the DNA is TGCGCCAGCAGCTTGAGAGAAAGTCGCGGGAGGGCCCGAGATACGCAGTATTTT. It yields the protein CASSLRESRGRARDTQYF. This rearrangement joins TRBV5-1 to TRBJ2-3, with TRBD2 identical over 9 bases. With V trimmed by 1 base and J by 5 bases, 14 bases remained unmatched. The CDR3 sequence is 18 residues long. The germline V gene has CDR1 SGHRS and CDR2 YFSETQ. Supplemented by reference TRBV5-1 and TRBJ2-3, the full variable domain reads KAGVTQTPRYLIKTRGQQVTLSCSPISGHRSVSWYQQTPGQGLQFLFEYFSETQRNKGNFPGRFSGRQFSNSRSEMNVSTLELGDSALYLCASSLRESRGRARDTQYFGPGTRLTVL.